These 30 T cell receptor beta chains were sequenced from one sample in a study of vaccination effects on CD4 cells after COVID-19. No antigen is known for these receptors. CD4+ T cells were isolated after nine to ten days of culture. Some clones are missing from TCRdb's copy, which holds only in-frame ones; the method was immunoSEQ multiplex PCR. The repertoire holds about 58,000 clones, around three quarters seen once, with around 2.9% in the top ten. The input for sequencing was CD4+ T cells from PBMCs cultured without peptide, taken before COVID-19 vaccination. Receptor source: a human donor who received a COVID-19 vaccine.

On this clone: Mismatch with germline at one junction end may stem from a read error. The chain is built from TRBV6-6 and TRBJ1-4, with 10 bases aligning to TRBD1. Germline CDR1 and CDR2: MNHNY and SVGAGI (reference sequence). The CDR3 loop spans 13 amino acids. The CDR3 DNA reads TGTGCCAGCAGTTACTCGGGATGGGACAGGGGCCCCTTT. Translated, it gives CASSYSGWDRGPF.

The CDR3, as DNA: TGTGCCAGCAGCCGGGACGGAGTCTATGGCTACACCTTC. Encoded protein: CASSRDGVYGYTF. This chain joins TRBV6-5 and TRBJ1-2; D may be TRBD1 (5 bases). Trimming pared 6 bases from V and 4 bases from J, leaving 12 bases between. The CDR3 has 13 amino acids. The germline V gene encodes CDR1 MNHEY and CDR2 SVGAGI.

This clone was counted a few times. The chain carries TRBV5-6 and TRBJ2-6, with a weak D call TRBD1 (5 bases). Trimming left V 5 bases short and J 0 bases short, with 12 bases between. The CDR3 runs 16 residues. Germline loops: CDR1 SGHDT, CDR2 YYEEEE. The CDR3 DNA is TGTGCCAGCAGTATACAGGAAAACTCTGGGGCCAACGTCCTGACTTTC. Translated: CASSIQENSGANVLTF.

The chain has TRBV29-1 and TRBJ1-2; unclear D gene. CDR1 SQVTM and CDR2 ANQGSEA come from the germline V gene. Trimming removed 5 bases at V and 6 bases at J, with 10 bases between. The CDR3 has 11 amino acids. The CDR3 DNA reads as TGCAGCGTTTTCTCCGCCGATGGCTACACCTTC. Translation gives CSVFSADGYTF.

Concerning this clone itself: One end of the junction fails to match germline, which may point to a read error. V gene TRBV2 combines with J gene TRBJ2-1; possibly TRBD2 for D (5 bases). This CDR3 comprises 11 residues. Germline lookup yields CDR1 SNHLY and CDR2 FYNNEI. CDR3 coding DNA: TGCCGGACGGGGACCTACAATGAGCAGTTCTTC. Protein sequence: CRTGTYNEQFF.

V gene TRBV11-2 combines with J gene TRBJ2-2, with TRBD2 matching 7 bases. The germline gives CDR1 SGHAT, CDR2 FQNNGV. The CDR3 length is 17 residues. Trimming cost V 5 bases and J 6 bases; bases outside gene matches: 15. The CDR3 region has the DNA TGTGCCAGCAGCCACGGTTGGGGCGGGGGATGGGCCGGGGAGCTGTTTTTT. It specifies CASSHGWGGGWAGELFF. The full variable domain, completed using reference TRBV11-2 and TRBJ2-2, is EAGVAQSPRYKIIEKRQSVAFWCNPISGHATLYWYQQILGQGPKLLIQFQNNGVVDDSQLPKDRFSAERLKGVDSTLKIQPAKLEDSAVYLCASSHGWGGGWAGELFFGEGSRLTVL.

J is TRBJ1-5 and V is TRBV6-5; TRBD1 aligns across 9 bases. V dropped 6 bases and J dropped 5; count of bases not matched to a gene: 8. Germline V gives CDR1 MNHEY, CDR2 SVGAGI. This CDR3 has 15 amino acids. The CDR3 DNA follows: TGTGCCAGCAGCCCAACCGGGACAGGGTATCAGCCCCAGCATTTT. It translates to CASSPTGTGYQPQHF.

This chain connects TRBV5-6 to TRBJ2-1; D may correspond to TRBD1 or TRBD2 (5 bases each). Per germline, CDR1 SGHDT and CDR2 YYEEEE. Trimming removed 9 bases from V and 8 bases from J, with 21 bases in between. CDR3 length equals 14 residues. The CDR3, as DNA: TGTGCCACCCAGACGGGGCGGAATCCGGATGAGCAGTTCTTC. This encodes CATQTGRNPDEQFF. The full variable domain, with the rest looked up from reference TRBV5-6 and TRBJ2-1, is DAGVTQSPTHLIKTRGQQVTLRCSPKSGHDTVSWYQQALGQGPQFIFQYYEEEERQRGNFPDRFSGHQFPNYSSELNVNALLLGDSALYLCATQTGRNPDEQFFGPGTRLTVL.

The rearrangement uses TRBV7-8 and TRBJ2-3; D gene unclear. The CDR3 totals 11 residues. The V gene lost 9 bases and the J gene lost 4 bases, with 8 bases spanning the gap. Germline V CDR1 and CDR2: SGHVS, FQNEAQ. The CDR3 protein is CASTTADTQYF. The CDR3, as DNA: TGTGCCAGTACAACGGCAGATACGCAGTATTTT.

The CDR3 DNA reads as TGTGCCATCAGAGTGACAGGACCCTACGAGCAGTACGTC. It codes for CAIRVTGPYEQYV. The chain employs TRBV10-3 and TRBJ2-7; weak D call: TRBD1 (6 bases). The CDR3 has 13 residues. V shed 6 bases and J shed 2 bases, with 11 bases lying between them. Germline V lookup: CDR1 ENHRY, CDR2 SYGVKD.

This rearrangement joins TRBV2 to TRBJ1-4, with unresolved D. Looked up from germline, CDR1 is SNHLY and CDR2 is FYNNEI. The CDR3 is made up of 13 amino acids. V dropped 0 bases and J dropped 8 bases, with 7 bases sitting between them. The CDR3 reads CASSEAGWEKLFF. The CDR3, as DNA: TGTGCCAGCAGTGAAGCTGGATGGGAAAAACTGTTTTTT.

The chain couples TRBV24-1 to TRBJ2-5; TRBD2 matches at 7 bases. The CDR3 has 17 amino acids. CDR1 is KGHDR and CDR2 is SFDVKD in the germline V gene. Trimming at V came to 0 bases and at J to 4 bases, leaving 10 bases not matched to a gene. The CDR3 nucleotides are TGTGCCACCAGTGATTTGCCGGTCCGGGGGAGGGGAGAGACCCAGTACTTC. Protein product: CATSDLPVRGRGETQYF.

The rearrangement links TRBV24-1 to TRBJ1-4, with D hard to call. The CDR3 has 13 amino acids. Trimming stripped 1 base from V and 11 bases from J, with 10 bases between. Per germline, CDR1 KGHDR and CDR2 SFDVKD. The CDR3 region is CATSDFYSGKLFF. DNA of the CDR3: TGTGCCACCAGTGATTTCTACAGTGGGAAACTGTTTTTT.

CDR3 sequence reads: CASSERDYNEQFF. CDR3 DNA: TGTGCCAGCTCGGAAAGGGATTACAATGAGCAGTTCTTC. J is TRBJ2-1 and V is TRBV7-3; D gene uncertain. CDR3 length equals 13 residues. The germline V and J ends were trimmed by 8 bases and 4 bases, with 12 bases remaining between them. The V gene's germline CDR1 is SGHTA and CDR2 FQGTGA.

The CDR3 coding sequence is TGTGCCAGCAGCTACGGACAGAACACTGAAGCTTTCTTT. Its translation is CASSYGQNTEAFF. This sequence joins TRBV6-4 and TRBJ1-1, with D perhaps matching TRBD1 (5 bases). The CDR3 runs to 13 residues. Trimming took off 6 bases at V and 1 base at J, with 9 bases between the two ends. CDR1 is MRHNA and CDR2 is SNTAGT in the germline V gene.

There are a few counts of this clone. V and J are TRBV19 and TRBJ1-3; D is unclear. The ends were cut back, 3 bases at V and 1 base at J, with 7 bases in the middle. The CDR3 loop spans 14 amino acids. Germline CDR1 and CDR2: LNHDA and SQIVND (reference sequence). Here the CDR3 DNA reads TGTGCCAGTAGTATTTCCGCTTCTGGAAACACCATATATTTT. Its translation is CASSISASGNTIYF.

The J gene is TRBJ2-1, the V gene TRBV6-2 or TRBV6-3, with TRBD1 matching 9 bases. This CDR3 has 16 residues. Germline CDR1 and CDR2: MNHEY and SVGEGT. V was pared by 5 bases and J by 12 bases, with 17 bases of the junction left unmatched. DNA for the CDR3: TGTGCCAGCAGTCGACCGGGACAGGGAGGGGGGAAGGGGCAGTTCTTC. Translated, it gives CASSRPGQGGGKGQFF.

The chain is built from TRBV6-5 and TRBJ1-4; D unresolved. Germline CDR1 MNHEY, CDR2 SVGAGI. The CDR3 spans 15 residues. V dropped 5 bases and J dropped 0 bases, with 10 bases sitting between them. DNA for the CDR3: TGTGCCAGCAGTCCCTCGTATGCAACTAATGAAAAACTGTTTTTT. Translating gives CASSPSYATNEKLFF.

V usage is TRBV6-4 and J usage is TRBJ2-3, with 7 bases fitting TRBD2. The CDR3 loop spans 16 amino acids. Germline-derived CDR1 and CDR2 are MRHNA and SNTAGT. V gave up 5 bases and J gave up 0 bases; unmatched junction bases: 8. This CDR3 reads CASSPLAPSSTDTQYF. As DNA, the CDR3 is TGTGCCAGCAGTCCACTAGCGCCTTCTAGCACAGATACGCAGTATTTT.

The chain couples TRBV24-1 to TRBJ1-5; tentative D call: TRBD1 (5 bases). V was pared by 9 bases and J by 11 bases, with 22 bases between. The CDR3 length is 14 residues. Germline V CDR1 and CDR2: KGHDR, SFDVKD. The CDR3 protein is CATGEAVEGRAQHF. CDR3 sequence (DNA): TGTGCCACCGGAGAAGCAGTAGAGGGGAGGGCCCAGCATTTT.

The rearrangement links TRBV20-1 to TRBJ2-1; D perhaps matches TRBD2 (6 bases). With 3 bases removed from V and 6 bases from J, the gap between germline ends came to 9 bases. The CDR3 sequence is 12 residues long. Germline loops: CDR1 DFQATT, CDR2 SNEGSKA (reference sequence). The CDR3, as DNA: TGCAGTGCTAGTGCGGGGCCCAATGAGCAGTTCTTC. This sequence encodes CSASAGPNEQFF.

The CDR3 here is CASSEGFDEQYV. Written as DNA, the CDR3 is TGTGCCAGCAGTGAAGGGTTCGACGAGCAGTACGTC. V usage is TRBV6-1 and J usage is TRBJ2-7; D uncertain. The length of the CDR3 is 12 residues. Trimming shortened V by 1 base and J by 5 bases, and 6 bases separated the two germline ends. The V gene's germline CDR1 is MNHNS and CDR2 SASEGT.

The chain employs TRBV18 and TRBJ1-6; D is unresolved. The CDR3 is made up of 14 amino acids. Trimming pared 2 bases from V and 8 bases from J, leaving 10 bases between. Germline V gene data show CDR1 as KGHSH and CDR2 as LQKENI. CDR3 loop: CASSPTVTDSPLHF. The CDR3 nucleotides read TGTGCCAGCTCACCAACAGTCACGGATTCACCCCTCCACTTT.

The chain has TRBV6-5 and TRBJ1-3; 9 nucleotides align to TRBD1. The germline V gene encodes CDR1 MNHEY and CDR2 SVGAGI. V shed 10 bases and J 4 bases; nucleotides not matched to a gene: 5. The CDR3 runs 13 residues. The CDR3 bases are TGTGCCACCTGGACAGGGGTCGGAAACACCATATATTTT. It encodes CATWTGVGNTIYF.

The chain employs TRBV2 and TRBJ1-5; tentatively, D is TRBD1 (5 bases). CDR3 length: 14 residues. Deletions cut 4 bases from V and 5 bases from J, with 12 bases between. Germline V gene lookup returns CDR1 SNHLY and CDR2 FYNNEI. The CDR3 protein is CASSGGLRDQPQHF. CDR3 DNA: TGTGCCAGCAGTGGGGGACTGAGAGATCAGCCCCAGCATTTT.

This chain uses TRBV7-9 with TRBJ2-3; D is tentatively TRBD1 or TRBD2 (5 bases each). The CDR3 has 15 amino acids. V lost 3 bases and J 4 bases, leaving 14 bases between the germline ends. In germline, CDR1 is SEHNR, CDR2 FQNEAQ (reference sequence). Here the CDR3 reads CASSLGPGTPDTQYF. The CDR3 coding sequence is TGTGCCAGCAGCTTGGGTCCAGGGACCCCAGATACGCAGTATTTT.

This clone was counted only a few times. The CDR3 nucleotides read TGTGCCAGCAGCGTCGGACTCACGGGCTTATATGGCTACACCTTC. Translated, it gives CASSVGLTGLYGYTF. The chain couples TRBV6-2 or TRBV6-3 to TRBJ1-2; D remains ambiguous. Germline V gene data show CDR1 as MNHEY and CDR2 as SVGEGT. The ends were cut back, 6 bases at V and 5 bases at J, with 19 bases in the middle. The CDR3 has 15 residues.

This clone was seen just once. The rearrangement joins TRBV4-1 to TRBJ1-3; D is perhaps TRBD1 (6 bases). The germline V gene has CDR1 MGHRA and CDR2 YSYEKL. The CDR3 contains 19 residues. The V gene lost 2 bases and the J gene lost 0 bases, with 20 bases spanning the gap. The CDR3 sequence: CASSQPTGQLKNSGNTIYF. CDR3 bases: TGCGCCAGCAGCCAACCAACTGGACAGTTAAAAAACTCTGGAAACACCATATATTTT.

This sequence joins TRBV18 and TRBJ1-1; D is possibly TRBD1 (5 bases). The CDR3 runs to 14 residues. V lost 3 bases and J 1 base, leaving 9 bases between the germline ends. The germline gives CDR1 KGHSH, CDR2 LQKENI. In DNA form, the CDR3 reads TGTGCCAGCTCACCCAGGGCAGAGAACACTGAAGCTTTCTTT. This translates into CASSPRAENTEAFF.

This clone is a singleton in its sample. V is TRBV11-2 and J is TRBJ2-4, with D hard to call. The CDR3 is 16 residues long. V was cut by 2 bases and J by 1 base, with 12 bases left in between. Per germline, CDR1 SGHAT and CDR2 FQNNGV. The CDR3 coding sequence is TGTGCCAGCAGCTTATTCATGGGAATGGCCAAAAACATTCAGTACTTC. It specifies CASSLFMGMAKNIQYF. Variable domain in full (rest from reference TRBV11-2 and TRBJ2-4): EAGVAQSPRYKIIEKRQSVAFWCNPISGHATLYWYQQILGQGPKLLIQFQNNGVVDDSQLPKDRFSAERLKGVDSTLKIQPAKLEDSAVYLCASSLFMGMAKNIQYFGAGTRLSVL.